The TCR beta chain under discussion was sequenced for a study of identical twins. TCRdb re-called the 5' RACE reads through MiXCR, storing one row per CDR3 protein. The sample lists 600,000 to 700,000 distinct CDR3 sequences, roughly 20% seen once, with 4.3% in the top ten. The CDR3 consists of 14 residues. Germline V gene lookup returns CDR1 SQVTM and CDR2 ANQGSEA. Trimming took 5 bases from V and 6 from J; bases not matched to a gene: 6. These data were also reused for a study on T cells expressing NK-cell markers. This second report adds: One of the eight sequenced donors was seronegative, whereas the other seven were HCMV-seropositive.

Sequences were obtained from PBMCs. The receptor was derived from a woman aged 18-35 years in good health. The chain is built from TRBV29-1 and TRBJ2-1; 11 nucleotides line up with TRBD2. The CDR3 sequence: CSVRWLAGGNEQFF. CDR3 nucleotide sequence: TGCAGCGTTCGGTGGCTAGCGGGAGGCAATGAGCAGTTCTTC.